This note documents a single TCR beta chain sequence. These data originate in a study of tumor-infiltrating lymphocytes in oesophageal squamous cell carcinoma. The CDR3 contains 11 residues. Germline V lookup: CDR1 KGHSH, CDR2 LQKENI. One entry per CDR3 protein, called by TCRdb with MiXCR from the PCR reads. Of 18,000 or so distinct CDR3 sequences in the sample, around 39% were seen once. The V and J genes are TRBV18 and TRBJ2-4, with D perhaps TRBD1 (5 bases). Gene TRBJ2-7 matches the end of the DNA better, so the J call may be wrong. The sequencing sample was made of esophageal tumor tissue. This clonotype originated in a male donor with esophageal squamous cell carcinoma. The CDR3 loop reads CASSPRDEQYF. CDR3 DNA: TGTGCCAGCTCACCCAGGGACGAGCAGTACTTC.